This is a list of T cell receptor beta chains from one sample in a study of T cell changes during pregnancy in multiple sclerosis. Clones were read by immunoSEQ multiplex PCR, and TCRdb kept only the in-frame ones, dropping some. This sample has around 40,000 clones; about nine tenths occur once, and the top ten carry roughly 0.5%. This specimen was CD4+ T cells from peripheral blood mononuclear cells, taken in the second trimester of pregnancy. The receptors originated from a female donor in good health, enrolled as a control in a pregnancy study. Both conserved end residues are part of each CDR3. Fields, in order: J gene, D gene, V gene, clone size, CDR3 protein, CDR3 DNA. D genes are given only for firm matches. Clone size is shown for a subset of rows, as once, few, many or a class of expanded clone.

TRBJ2-2 TRBD2 TRBV29-1 . CSVSGTSGRAYTGELFF TGCAGCGTTTCCGGGACTAGCGGGAGGGCCTATACCGGGGAGCTGTTTTTT
TRBJ1-5 . TRBV28 . CASSLGGRNQPQHF TGTGCCAGCAGTTTAGGCGGTCGCAATCAGCCCCAGCATTTT
TRBJ2-5 TRBD1 TRBV7-3 . CASSLVPGQGSTQYF TGTGCCAGCAGCCTAGTCCCGGGACAGGGTTCGACCCAGTACTTC
TRBJ2-5 TRBD1 TRBV14 . CASSQGQGFGETQYF TGTGCCAGCAGCCAAGGACAGGGGTTCGGGGAGACCCAGTACTTC
TRBJ2-3 TRBD2 TRBV7-7 few CASSSGTSGDTQYF TGTGCTAGCAGCTCAGGGACTAGCGGGGATACGCAGTATTTT
TRBJ2-2 TRBD2 TRBV28 . CASSKGLAGNTGELFF TGTGCCAGCAGCAAAGGACTAGCGGGAAACACCGGGGAGCTGTTTTTT
TRBJ2-7 TRBD2 TRBV28 . CASSPSGANTGEQYF TGTGCCAGCAGTCCCAGCGGGGCCAATACTGGGGAGCAGTACTTC
TRBJ2-7 . TRBV7-3 . CASSYKPGHEQYF TGTGCCAGCAGCTATAAGCCAGGGCACGAGCAGTACTTC
TRBJ2-1 TRBD2 TRBV14 . CASSGGTSGGAASYNEQFF TGTGCCAGCAGCGGTGGGACTAGCGGGGGGGCGGCTTCCTACAATGAGCAGTTCTTC
TRBJ2-1 TRBD2 TRBV5-4 . CASSLGLAGGPFF TGTGCCAGCAGCTTGGGACTAGCGGGAGGCCCGTTCTTC
TRBJ1-3 . TRBV30 . CAWSGGGPSGNTIYF TGTGCCTGGAGTGGGGGGGGGCCCTCTGGAAACACCATATATTTT
TRBJ1-2 . TRBV15 . CATSRAAGSGGYTF TGTGCCACCAGCAGAGCCGCGGGGAGTGGTGGCTACACCTTC
TRBJ2-1 TRBD1 TRBV15 . CATSRDPTNTGTGANEQFF TGTGCCACCAGCAGAGACCCAACTAACACCGGGACAGGGGCCAATGAGCAGTTCTTC
TRBJ1-5 . TRBV30 . CAWSSGVSQPQHF TGTGCCTGGAGTTCAGGGGTTAGCCAGCCCCAGCATTTT
TRBJ1-2 . TRBV30 . CAWSSSGGDGYTF TGTGCCTGGAGTTCCTCGGGGGGCGATGGCTACACCTTC
TRBJ1-1 . TRBV15 . CATSRDRGTAAFF TGTGCCACCAGCAGAGATAGGGGTACAGCGGCTTTCTTT
TRBJ2-7 TRBD1 TRBV18 . CASSKDRAEQYF TGTGCCAGCTCAAAGGACAGGGCCGAGCAGTACTTC
TRBJ2-7 TRBD1 TRBV7-3 . CASSLNPGQGSEQYF TGTGCCAGCAGCTTAAATCCGGGACAGGGTTCCGAGCAGTACTTC
TRBJ2-1 TRBD2 TRBV11-2 . CASSQTGGLEEQFF TGTGCCAGCAGCCAGACGGGGGGATTAGAGGAGCAGTTCTTC
TRBJ2-5 TRBD2 TRBV9 . CASSVELAGLQETQYF TGTGCCAGCAGCGTAGAACTAGCGGGACTCCAAGAGACCCAGTACTTC
TRBJ1-1 . TRBV6-6 . CASSRGQLNTEAFF TGTGCCAGCAGCCGAGGACAGCTGAACACTGAAGCTTTCTTT
TRBJ1-1 TRBD1 TRBV6-6 . CASNNRGTGVRTEAFF TGTGCCAGCAATAATCGGGGGACAGGGGTGAGGACTGAAGCTTTCTTT
TRBJ2-7 . TRBV30 . CAWATTPLYEQYF TGTGCCTGGGCAACTACACCTCTCTACGAGCAGTACTTC
TRBJ1-1 . TRBV29-1 . CSSSSGTNTEAFF TGCAGCTCCTCGTCAGGGACTAACACTGAAGCTTTCTTT
TRBJ2-1 TRBD2 TRBV2 . CASGGERESYEQFF TGTGCCAGTGGTGGCGAGCGGGAGTCTTATGAGCAGTTCTTC
TRBJ2-3 . TRBV19 . CASRPGRTDTQYF TGTGCCAGTAGACCTGGCCGCACAGATACGCAGTATTTT
TRBJ2-7 TRBD1 TRBV19 . CASSYRQGTYEQYF TGTGCCAGCTCCTATCGACAGGGGACCTACGAGCAGTACTTC
TRBJ1-4 TRBD1 TRBV18 . CASSPVQGATNEKLFF TGTGCCAGCTCACCCGTCCAGGGGGCTACTAATGAAAAACTGTTTTTT
TRBJ1-1 . TRBV30 . CAWGRGYSTEAFF TGTGCCTGGGGCAGGGGTTACAGCACTGAAGCTTTCTTT
TRBJ1-1 TRBD1 TRBV13 . CASSSGPGGTEAFF TGTGCCAGCAGCTCCGGACCAGGGGGCACTGAAGCTTTCTTT
TRBJ2-5 . TRBV9 . CASSVDEETQYF TGTGCCAGCAGCGTAGATGAGGAGACCCAGTACTTC
TRBJ1-1 . TRBV5-1 . CASSVFQGNTEAFF TGCGCCAGCAGCGTCTTCCAGGGTAACACTGAAGCTTTCTTT
TRBJ2-3 . TRBV7-2 . CASSFGDSTDTQYF TGTGCCAGCAGCTTCGGGGACTCAACAGATACGCAGTATTTT
TRBJ2-7 TRBD1 TRBV6-1 . CASSRQGARYEQYF TGTGCCAGCAGTAGACAGGGGGCGAGGTACGAGCAGTACTTC
TRBJ2-3 TRBD2 TRBV19 . CASSPRGGLVTDTQYF TGTGCCAGTAGTCCTCGAGGAGGACTAGTCACAGATACGCAGTATTTT
TRBJ2-5 TRBD2 TRBV7-2 . CASSSYLAGVRETQYF TGTGCCAGCAGCTCGTACTTAGCGGGAGTGCGGGAGACCCAGTACTTC
TRBJ2-1 TRBD2 TRBV18 . CASSPSAGADSEQFF TGTGCCAGCTCACCATCAGCGGGGGCCGACAGTGAGCAGTTCTTC
TRBJ2-2 TRBD2 TRBV11-2 . CASSSQAGANTGELFF TGTGCCAGCAGCTCGCAAGCGGGGGCGAACACCGGGGAGCTGTTTTTT
TRBJ2-7 TRBD1 TRBV28 . CASSLPRDRGPEQYF TGTGCCAGCAGCTTGCCGCGGGACAGGGGGCCCGAGCAGTACTTC
TRBJ1-5 TRBD1 TRBV4-2 once CASSHSGQGMNQPQHF TGTGCCAGCAGCCACTCGGGACAGGGGATGAATCAGCCCCAGCATTTT
TRBJ2-7 . TRBV4-3 . CASSPSPGSGNYEQYF TGCGCCAGCAGCCCGAGCCCCGGCTCAGGGAACTACGAGCAGTACTTC
TRBJ1-5 . TRBV19 few CASSSRGFDQPQHF TGTGCCAGTAGTAGCAGGGGTTTCGATCAGCCCCAGCATTTT
TRBJ2-3 . TRBV5-4 . CASSLGAGFGPSTDTQYF TGTGCCAGCAGCTTGGGGGCAGGGTTTGGGCCCAGCACAGATACGCAGTATTTT
TRBJ2-3 TRBD2 TRBV25-1 . CASKLSGGSPGTQYF TGTGCCAGCAAGCTCAGCGGGGGAAGCCCCGGTACGCAGTATTTT
TRBJ2-7 TRBD2 TRBV10-1 . CASSESSGSYEQYF TGCGCCAGCAGTGAGTCTAGCGGGAGCTACGAGCAGTACTTC
TRBJ2-3 . TRBV5-1 . CASSGGALAPQYF TGCGCCAGCAGTGGGGGGGCGCTGGCTCCGCAGTATTTT
TRBJ1-5 . TRBV7-2 . CATTDGDYNQPQHF TGTGCCACTACGGACGGGGATTACAATCAGCCCCAGCATTTT
TRBJ2-7 TRBD2 TRBV7-6 . CASSFGSGTQPYEQYF TGTGCCAGCAGCTTTGGCAGCGGGACCCAGCCCTACGAGCAGTACTTC
TRBJ2-7 TRBD2 TRBV7-2 once CASSLESGSLNEQYF TGTGCCAGCAGCTTAGAGAGCGGGAGCCTTAACGAGCAGTACTTC
TRBJ2-7 TRBD1 TRBV28 . CASTLTGGYEQYF TGTGCCAGCACTCTAACAGGGGGCTACGAGCAGTACTTC
TRBJ1-6 . TRBV19 . CASRTGGGRNSPLHF TGTGCCAGTAGAACCGGGGGGGGTAGAAATTCACCCCTCCACTTT
TRBJ2-3 TRBD2 TRBV4-3 . CASSQEYIYGLAGTDTQYF TGCGCCAGCAGCCAAGAATATATCTACGGACTAGCGGGCACAGATACGCAGTATTTT
TRBJ2-3 TRBD2 TRBV6-5 . CASSYSGTLGTDTQYF TGTGCCAGCAGTTACAGCGGGACTCTCGGCACAGATACGCAGTATTTT
TRBJ2-5 TRBD2 TRBV7-2 . CASSLGSSGAHETQYF TGTGCCAGCAGCTTAGGGTCTAGCGGAGCCCATGAGACCCAGTACTTC
TRBJ2-3 . TRBV10-2 . CASSEYDRDTQYF TGCGCCAGCAGTGAGTACGACAGAGATACGCAGTATTTT
TRBJ2-3 TRBD2 TRBV12-5 . CASGLVILAGGAGDTQYF TGTGCTAGTGGTTTGGTAATTTTGGCGGGGGGGGCGGGAGATACGCAGTATTTT
TRBJ2-3 TRBD2 TRBV29-1 . CSVGGGASGSPDTQYF TGCAGCGTAGGCGGCGGGGCTAGCGGGAGTCCAGATACGCAGTATTTT
TRBJ2-1 . TRBV5-6 once CASSRGGEGSANEQFF TGTGCCAGCAGCCGGGGTGGTGAGGGCTCGGCAAATGAGCAGTTCTTC
TRBJ2-3 TRBD2 TRBV6-6 . CASSSFSGATDTQYF TGTGCCAGCAGTTCCTTTAGCGGGGCTACAGATACGCAGTATTTT
TRBJ2-3 TRBD2 TRBV10-3 . CAISEGLAGATDTQYF TGTGCCATCAGTGAGGGACTAGCGGGGGCGACAGATACGCAGTATTTT